The next 9 T cell receptor beta chains were all read from a single sample in a study of T cell responses to AZD1222 COVID-19 vaccine. Using immunoSEQ multiplex PCR, the repertoire was profiled, and TCRdb retains in-frame clones only, with some absent. This sample yields about 120,000 clones, of which 85% to 95% are seen a single time; about 3% belongs to the top ten. Sequenced here: peripheral blood, sampled on day 0 of AZD1222 vaccination. The receptors were gathered from an adult in good health.

The chain combines TRBV28 with TRBJ1-1; D may be TRBD1 (6 bases). The CDR3 covers 13 residues. V gave up 6 bases and J gave up 5 bases, with 13 bases separating them. Germline CDR1 and CDR2: MDHEN and SYDVKM. CDR3 DNA sequence: TGTGCCAGCAGCGTCCGGGACAAAACTGAAGCTTTCTTT. Its protein is CASSVRDKTEAFF.

About this clone: The sample has other DNA sequences that encode this CDR3 too. This chain uses TRBV3-1 (or the pseudogene TRBV3-2) with TRBJ1-5; no clear D. The germline gives CDR1 LGHDT, CDR2 YNNKEL (reference sequence). The V end lost 0 bases, the J end lost 4 bases, and 7 bases lay between the germline ends. The CDR3 spans 14 residues. CDR3 sequence: CASSQDRLNQPQHF. DNA for the CDR3: TGTGCCAGCAGCCAAGACAGGCTGAATCAGCCCCAGCATTTT.

The V gene is TRBV19, the J gene TRBJ1-1; 9 bases align to TRBD1. The V segment lost 6 bases and the J segment 8 bases; nucleotides outside the gene matches: 4. CDR3 length equals 12 residues. Germline CDR1 is LNHDA and CDR2 is SQIVND (reference sequence). The CDR3 region has the DNA TGTGCCAGTAGGGACAGGGGAGAAGAAGCTTTCTTT. Amino acids: CASRDRGEEAFF.

The rearrangement joins TRBV5-1 to TRBJ2-7, with a possible D match to TRBD2 (6 bases). The CDR3 is 15 amino acids. With 0 bases removed from V and 4 bases from J, the gap between germline ends came to 14 bases. Germline V lookup: CDR1 SGHRS, CDR2 YFSETQ. The CDR3 here is CASSLGGTARYEQYF. The CDR3 DNA follows: TGCGCCAGCAGCTTGGGTGGGACTGCTAGATACGAGCAGTACTTC.

The CDR3 is CATSRDRQGDREQYF. The CDR3 region has the DNA TGTGCCACCAGCAGAGATCGCCAGGGGGACCGCGAGCAGTACTTC. V and J are TRBV15 and TRBJ2-7; 7 bases agree with TRBD1. CDR3 length equals 15 residues. Trimming cost V 0 bases and J 6 bases; bases outside gene matches: 8. Germline CDR1 is LNHNV and CDR2 is YYDKDF (reference sequence).

In DNA, the CDR3 is TGCGCCAGCAGCCTGGACTTCACAGATACGCAGTATTTT. Its translation is CASSLDFTDTQYF. The chain recombines TRBV5-1 with TRBJ2-3; weak D call: TRBD2 (5 bases). CDR3 length: 13 residues. Germline V gene sequence: CDR1 SGHRS, CDR2 YFSETQ. Between the trimmed V and J ends, which lost 4 bases and 2 bases, there was a span of 8 bases.

The chain combines TRBV6-4 with TRBJ2-1; D is ambiguous. Germline assignment: CDR1 MRHNA and CDR2 SNTAGT. This CDR3 contains 15 residues. Trimming cost V 2 bases and J 7 bases, with 15 bases left between them. CDR3 protein: CASSDTRFTRNEQFF. The CDR3 DNA sequence: TGTGCCAGCAGTGACACTCGTTTTACGAGGAATGAGCAGTTCTTC.

The chain carries TRBV18 and TRBJ1-1; unclear D gene. Trimming took 6 bases from V and 3 from J, leaving 14 bases between them. The CDR3 extends over 14 amino acids. CDR1 KGHSH and CDR2 LQKENI come from the germline V gene. The CDR3 protein is CASSPVGEDTEAFF. For the CDR3, the DNA is TGTGCCAGCTCCCCCGTCGGGGAGGACACTGAAGCTTTCTTT. Supplemented by reference TRBV18 and TRBJ1-1, the full variable domain reads NAGVMQNPRHLVRRRGQEARLRCSPMKGHSHVYWYRQLPEEGLKFMVYLQKENIIDESGMPKERFSAEFPKEGPSILRIQQVVRGDSAAYFCASSPVGEDTEAFFGQGTRLTVV.

J is TRBJ1-2 and V is TRBV28, with 8 bases that match TRBD1. CDR1 MDHEN and CDR2 SYDVKM come from the germline V gene. This CDR3 contains 13 residues. With 5 bases clipped from V and 14 bases from J, the junction kept 13 bases outside the gene matches. The CDR3: CASSTRDRLVDTF. CDR3 nucleotide sequence: TGTGCCAGCAGTACCCGGGACAGGCTTGTGGATACCTTC.